This T cell receptor beta chain derives from a study of OX40 agonist ivuxolimab in advanced cancers. Study overall: Patients were dosed with the agonistic anti-OX40 (CD134) antibody ivuxolimab. Whole-study findings and limits: What antigens the expanded peripheral T cells recognized was never established.

Clones were read by immunoSEQ multiplex PCR, and TCRdb kept only the in-frame ones, dropping some. The table includes about 70,000 clones, roughly 83% detected once. Autoimmune disease history or systemic immunosuppression barred patients. Concerning this clone itself: Its antigen is undetermined.

The CDR3 is 12 amino acids. Germline CDR1 is SEHNR and CDR2 is FQNEAQ (reference sequence). Trimming pared 1 base from V and 8 bases from J, leaving 8 bases between. Here the sequenced sample was CD4+ or CD8+ T cells sorted from blood, taken in a trial of the OX40 agonist ivuxolimab. The genes are TRBV7-9 and TRBJ1-2; D is undetermined. The sequence was obtained from an adult with an advanced solid tumor such as melanoma, head and neck, liver or kidney cancer. The CDR3 DNA is TGTGCCAGCAGCTTAGGGGGAGGAGGCTACACCTTC. Its translation is CASSLGGGGYTF.